This T cell receptor (beta chain) is from a study of blood T cell repertoires in COVID-19. Study summary: Sites across the United States, Italy and Spain contributed samples from acute and convalescent COVID-19.

In the source study's methods: Estimated nucleated cell counts came from reference gene primer amplification. Method: immunoSEQ multiplex PCR; TCRdb's copy keeps in-frame clones and lacks some. V, J and clone size were drawn from that table, and D and trimming were deduced from the DNA. The data hold 150,000 to 200,000 clones, with 80% to 90% observed a single time. This TCR derives from a man aged 40-49 years with active or convalescent COVID-19. The source material was peripheral blood.

The CDR3 nucleotides are TGTGCCAGCAGTCGAGATGCGGGGGGGCCGATCGATGAGCAGTTCTTC. This codes for CASSRDAGGPIDEQFF. The V and J genes are TRBV6-6 and TRBJ2-1, with 9 bases lining up with TRBD2. After removal of 5 bases from V and 8 bases from J, the junction contained 13 bases not matched to a gene. Germline CDR1 reads MNHNY; CDR2 reads SVGAGI (reference sequence). There are 16 residues in the CDR3.